This entry concerns a single T cell receptor beta chain. CDR3 size: 16 residues. CDR1 is DFQATT, CDR2 SNEGSKA, per germline (reference sequence). Germline trimming cut 3 bases from V and 0 bases from J; bases unmatched to any gene: 9. Per the original data handling: From reference gene primer amplification, estimates of nucleated cell counts were derived. Profiling relied on immunoSEQ multiplex PCR, and the TCRdb table lists in-frame clones only, not all of them. That table furnishes V, J and clone size, whereas the DNA furnished D and trimming. The table includes tens of thousands of clones, more than 75% detected once. The record originates from a study of blood T cell repertoires in COVID-19. Across the study: Donors in the United States, Italy and Spain gave samples during acute or convalescent COVID-19. Nucleic acid was either cDNA or gDNA, and it came from T cells, B-cell-depleted T cells, or PBMCs.

The source of this sequence is a man between 65 and 80 years old with active or convalescent COVID-19. The material sequenced was peripheral blood. This rearrangement joins TRBV20-1 to TRBJ2-3, with 7 nucleotides matching TRBD2. CDR3 bases: TGCAGTGCTAGTGGCCAGCGGGGTAAAAGCACAGATACGCAGTATTTT. Translation: CSASGQRGKSTDTQYF.